This T cell receptor beta chain appears in the sequencing data of a study of patients and donors after allogeneic stem cell transplantation. V was clipped by 6 bases and J by 3 bases, with 14 bases between them. This CDR3 spans 14 amino acids. Germline V gene lookup returns CDR1 DFQATT and CDR2 SNEGSKA (reference sequence). TCRdb reanalysed the RT-PCR reads using MiXCR and keeps one entry per CDR3 protein. The data hold about 90,000 distinct CDR3 sequences, with around 48% observed a single time. The sequence came from a human donor who was either an allogeneic HSCT recipient or a stem cell or donor lymphocyte infusion donor (not recorded which). It is not recorded whose cells these are; they may come from a transplant donor. The chain carries TRBV20-1 and TRBJ2-2, with a weak D call TRBD1 (6 bases). Sequencing input: blood, either unsorted or a sorted T cell fraction (not recorded which). The CDR3 DNA sequence: TGCAGTGCGCGACAGGAGGCCGACACCGGGGAGCTGTTTTTT. Its translation is CSARQEADTGELFF.